The clone carrying this TCR beta chain was seen repeatedly, ten times or more. J gave up 0 bases and V 4 bases, and 7 bases lay outside the gene matches. The CDR3 is made up of 15 amino acids. CDR1 and CDR2 from the germline V gene are SGHTS and YDEGEE. TCRdb processed the 5' RACE reads anew with MiXCR; each CDR3 protein has one entry. This table holds 55,000 to 70,000 distinct CDR3 sequences, 4.9% found once. The data derive from a study of early T cells in non-severe SARS-CoV-2 infection. Study overall: Sequencing targeted bulk RNA from unsorted whole blood, leaving chains unpaired.

The sequenced material came from whole blood. The chain recombines TRBV5-8 with TRBJ2-7; 7 bases map to TRBD2. This TCR was sampled from an adult who was a healthcare worker with PCR-confirmed SARS-CoV-2 infection or an uninfected control (not recorded which). The CDR3 DNA reads TGTGCCAGCAGCCGGGACTACCAGAGCTCCTACGAGCAGTACTTC. This sequence encodes CASSRDYQSSYEQYF.